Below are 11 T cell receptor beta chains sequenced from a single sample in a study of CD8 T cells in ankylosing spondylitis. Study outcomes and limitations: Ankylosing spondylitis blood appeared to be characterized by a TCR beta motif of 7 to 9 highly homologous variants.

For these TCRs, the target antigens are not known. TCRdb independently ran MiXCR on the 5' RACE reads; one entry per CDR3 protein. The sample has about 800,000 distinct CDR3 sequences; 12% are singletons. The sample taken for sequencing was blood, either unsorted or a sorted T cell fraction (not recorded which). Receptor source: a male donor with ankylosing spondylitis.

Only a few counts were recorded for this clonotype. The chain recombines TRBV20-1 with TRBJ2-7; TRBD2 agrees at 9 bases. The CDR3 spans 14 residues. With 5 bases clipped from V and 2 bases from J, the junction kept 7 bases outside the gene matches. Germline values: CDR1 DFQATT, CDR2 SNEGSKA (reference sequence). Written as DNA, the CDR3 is TGCAGTGCTTTCACAGAGCGGGGGGCCTACGAGCAGTACTTC. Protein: CSAFTERGAYEQYF.

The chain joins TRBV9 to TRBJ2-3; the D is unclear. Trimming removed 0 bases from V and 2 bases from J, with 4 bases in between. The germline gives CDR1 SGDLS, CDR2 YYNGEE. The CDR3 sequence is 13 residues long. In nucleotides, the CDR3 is TGTGCCAGCAGCGTAGGATTCACAGATACGCAGTATTTT. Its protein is CASSVGFTDTQYF. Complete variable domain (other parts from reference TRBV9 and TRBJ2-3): DSGVTQTPKHLITATGQRVTLRCSPRSGDLSVYWYQQSLDQGLQFLIQYYNGEERAKGNILERFSAQQFPDLHSELNLSSLELGDSALYFCASSVGFTDTQYFGPGTRLTVL.

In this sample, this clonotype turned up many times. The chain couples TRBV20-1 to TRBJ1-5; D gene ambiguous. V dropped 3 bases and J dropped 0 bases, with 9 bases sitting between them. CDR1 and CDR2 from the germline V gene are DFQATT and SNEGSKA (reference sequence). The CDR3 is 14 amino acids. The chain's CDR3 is CSASPGYSNQPQHF. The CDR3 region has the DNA TGCAGTGCTAGTCCGGGCTATAGCAATCAGCCCCAGCATTTT.

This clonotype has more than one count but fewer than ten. The CDR3, as DNA: TGTGCCAGTAGTAATACGGGCCTTAACAATGAGCAGTTCTTC. Translation: CASSNTGLNNEQFF. V is TRBV19 and J is TRBJ2-1; D gene ambiguous. This CDR3 spans 14 amino acids. V was pared by 4 bases and J by 5 bases, with 12 bases between. From germline, CDR1 is LNHDA and CDR2 SQIVND (reference sequence).

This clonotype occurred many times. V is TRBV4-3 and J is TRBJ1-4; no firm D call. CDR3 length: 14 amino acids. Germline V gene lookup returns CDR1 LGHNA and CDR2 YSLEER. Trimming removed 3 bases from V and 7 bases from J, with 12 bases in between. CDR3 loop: CASSQSSEGEKLFF. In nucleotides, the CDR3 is TGCGCCAGCAGCCAGTCCTCCGAGGGTGAAAAACTGTTTTTT.

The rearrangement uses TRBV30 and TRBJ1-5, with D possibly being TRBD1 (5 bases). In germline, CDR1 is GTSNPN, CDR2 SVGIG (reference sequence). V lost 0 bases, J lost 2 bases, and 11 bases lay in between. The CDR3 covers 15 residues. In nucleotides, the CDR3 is TGTGCCTGGAGTGTACGAGGGGAAGGCAATCAGCCCCAGCATTTT. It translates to CAWSVRGEGNQPQHF.

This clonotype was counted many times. As DNA, the CDR3 is TGCGCCAGCAGTGCGCAGGGCTATCAGCCCCAGCATTTT. This sequence encodes CASSAQGYQPQHF. The genes are TRBV10-2 and TRBJ1-5; TRBD1 is a possible D gene (5 bases). Trimming pared 4 bases from V and 5 bases from J, leaving 9 bases between. The CDR3 covers 13 residues. Germline loops: CDR1 WSHSY, CDR2 SAAADI.

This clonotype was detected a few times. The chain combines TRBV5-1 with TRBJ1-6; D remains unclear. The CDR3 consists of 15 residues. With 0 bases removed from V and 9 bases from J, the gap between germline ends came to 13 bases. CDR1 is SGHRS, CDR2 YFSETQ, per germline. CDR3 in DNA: TGCGCCAGCAGCTTGGATCCAAATTCTGGTTCACCCCTCCACTTT. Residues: CASSLDPNSGSPLHF.

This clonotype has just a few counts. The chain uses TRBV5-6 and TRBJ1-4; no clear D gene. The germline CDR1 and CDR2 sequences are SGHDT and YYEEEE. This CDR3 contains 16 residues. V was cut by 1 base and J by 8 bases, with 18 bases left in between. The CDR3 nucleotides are TGTGCCAGCAGCTTGACTACAGCGTTCCGAGGGGAAAAACTGTTTTTT. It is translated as CASSLTTAFRGEKLFF. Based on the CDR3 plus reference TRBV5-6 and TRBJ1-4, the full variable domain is DAGVTQSPTHLIKTRGQQVTLRCSPKSGHDTVSWYQQALGQGPQFIFQYYEEEERQRGNFPDRFSGHQFPNYSSELNVNALLLGDSALYLCASSLTTAFRGEKLFFGSGTQLSVL.

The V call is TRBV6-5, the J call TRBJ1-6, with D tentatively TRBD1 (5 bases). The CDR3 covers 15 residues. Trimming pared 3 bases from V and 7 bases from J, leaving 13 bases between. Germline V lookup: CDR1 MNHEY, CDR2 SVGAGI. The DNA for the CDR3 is TGTGCCAGCAGTTATCGCTACCCAGGGAATTCACCCCTCCACTTT. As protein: CASSYRYPGNSPLHF.

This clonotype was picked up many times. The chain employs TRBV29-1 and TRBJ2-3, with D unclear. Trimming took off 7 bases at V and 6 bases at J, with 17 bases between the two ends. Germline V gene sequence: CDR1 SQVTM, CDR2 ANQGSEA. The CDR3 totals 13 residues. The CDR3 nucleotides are TGCAGCGGCCAGGTTGTGGCGACGGATACGCAGTATTTT. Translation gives CSGQVVATDTQYF.